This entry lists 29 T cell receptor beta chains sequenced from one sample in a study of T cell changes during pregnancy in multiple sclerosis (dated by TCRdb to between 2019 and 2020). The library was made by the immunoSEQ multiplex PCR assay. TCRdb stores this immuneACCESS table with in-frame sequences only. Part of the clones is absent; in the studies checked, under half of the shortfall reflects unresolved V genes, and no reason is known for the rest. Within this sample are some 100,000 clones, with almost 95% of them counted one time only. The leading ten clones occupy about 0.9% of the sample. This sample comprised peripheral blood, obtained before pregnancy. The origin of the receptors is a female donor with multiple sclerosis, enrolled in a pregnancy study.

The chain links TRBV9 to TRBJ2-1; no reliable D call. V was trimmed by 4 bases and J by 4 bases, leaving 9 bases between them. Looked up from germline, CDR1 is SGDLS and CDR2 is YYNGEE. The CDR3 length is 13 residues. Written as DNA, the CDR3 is TGTGCCAGCAGCCTCACTACGTACAATGAGCAGTTCTTC. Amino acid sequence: CASSLTTYNEQFF.

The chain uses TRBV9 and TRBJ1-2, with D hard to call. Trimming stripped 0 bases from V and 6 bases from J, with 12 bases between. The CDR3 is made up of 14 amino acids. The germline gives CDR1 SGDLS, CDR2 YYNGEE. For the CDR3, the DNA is TGTGCCAGCAGCGTAGGAACTGGGCGGGATGGCTACACCTTC. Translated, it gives CASSVGTGRDGYTF.

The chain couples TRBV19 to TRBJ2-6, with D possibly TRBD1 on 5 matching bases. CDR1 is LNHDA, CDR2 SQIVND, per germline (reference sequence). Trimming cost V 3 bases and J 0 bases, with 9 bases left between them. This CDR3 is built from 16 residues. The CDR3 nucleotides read TGTGCCAGTAGTATTCGACAGCCCTCTGGGGCCAACGTCCTGACTTTC. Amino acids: CASSIRQPSGANVLTF.

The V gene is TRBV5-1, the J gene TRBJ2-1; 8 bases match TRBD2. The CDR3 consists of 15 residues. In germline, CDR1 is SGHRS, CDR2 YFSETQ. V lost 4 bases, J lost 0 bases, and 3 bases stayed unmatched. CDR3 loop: CASSPGLASYNEQFF. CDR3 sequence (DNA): TGCGCCAGCAGCCCCGGACTAGCCTCCTACAATGAGCAGTTCTTC.

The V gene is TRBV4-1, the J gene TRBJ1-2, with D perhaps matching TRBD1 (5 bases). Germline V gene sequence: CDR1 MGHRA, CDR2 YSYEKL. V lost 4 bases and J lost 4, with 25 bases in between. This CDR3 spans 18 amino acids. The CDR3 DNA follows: TGCGCCAGCAGCCGACCTTTGGGGGGAAGTAGGAGGATCTATGGCTACACCTTC. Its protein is CASSRPLGGSRRIYGYTF.

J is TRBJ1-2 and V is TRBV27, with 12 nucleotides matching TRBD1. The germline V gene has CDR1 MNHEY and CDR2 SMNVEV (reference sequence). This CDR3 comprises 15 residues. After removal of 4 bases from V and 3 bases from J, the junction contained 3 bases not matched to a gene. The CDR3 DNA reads TGTGCCAGCAGTTCGGGACAGGGGGCTGACTATGGCTACACCTTC. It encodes CASSSGQGADYGYTF.

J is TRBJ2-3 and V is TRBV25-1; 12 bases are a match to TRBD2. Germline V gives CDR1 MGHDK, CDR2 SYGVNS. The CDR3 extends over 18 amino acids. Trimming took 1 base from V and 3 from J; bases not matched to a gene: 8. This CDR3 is CASSEFWRTSGKTDTQYF. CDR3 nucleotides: TGTGCCAGCAGTGAATTTTGGAGGACTAGCGGGAAAACAGATACGCAGTATTTT.

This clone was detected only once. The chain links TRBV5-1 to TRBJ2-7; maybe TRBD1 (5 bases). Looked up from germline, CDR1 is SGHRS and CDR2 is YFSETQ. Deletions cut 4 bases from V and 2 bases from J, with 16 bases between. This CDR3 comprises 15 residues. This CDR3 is CASSLAGLLPYEQYF. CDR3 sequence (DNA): TGCGCCAGCAGCCTGGCAGGGCTACTACCCTACGAGCAGTACTTC. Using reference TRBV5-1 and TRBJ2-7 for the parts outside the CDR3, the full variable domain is KAGVTQTPRYLIKTRGQQVTLSCSPISGHRSVSWYQQTPGQGLQFLFEYFSETQRNKGNFPGRFSGRQFSNSRSEMNVSTLELGDSALYLCASSLAGLLPYEQYFGPGTRLTVT.

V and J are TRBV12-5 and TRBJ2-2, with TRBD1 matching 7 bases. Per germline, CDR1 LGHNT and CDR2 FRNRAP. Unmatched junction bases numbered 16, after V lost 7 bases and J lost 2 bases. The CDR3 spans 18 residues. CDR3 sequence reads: CASDQSARDRSNTGELFF. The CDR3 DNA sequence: TGTGCTAGTGACCAGAGCGCTCGGGACAGATCAAACACCGGGGAGCTGTTTTTT. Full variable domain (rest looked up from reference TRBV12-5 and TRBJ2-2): DARVTQTPRHKVTEMGQEVTMRCQPILGHNTVFWYRQTMMQGLELLAYFRNRAPLDDSGMPKDRFSAEMPDATLATLKIQPSEPRDSAVYFCASDQSARDRSNTGELFFGEGSRLTVL.

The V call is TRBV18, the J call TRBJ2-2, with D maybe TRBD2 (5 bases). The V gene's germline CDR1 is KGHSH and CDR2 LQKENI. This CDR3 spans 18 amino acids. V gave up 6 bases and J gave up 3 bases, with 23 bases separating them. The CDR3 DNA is TGTGCCAGCTCGAATCGGCAGCCTCAGCTCGGGGACACCGGGGAGCTGTTTTTT. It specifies CASSNRQPQLGDTGELFF.

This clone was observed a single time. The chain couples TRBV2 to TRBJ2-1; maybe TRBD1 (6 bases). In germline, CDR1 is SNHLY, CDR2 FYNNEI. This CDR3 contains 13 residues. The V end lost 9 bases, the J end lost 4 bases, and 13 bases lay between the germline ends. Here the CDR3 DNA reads TGTGCCAGGGACAGTTTCCCTTACAATGAGCAGTTCTTC. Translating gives CARDSFPYNEQFF.

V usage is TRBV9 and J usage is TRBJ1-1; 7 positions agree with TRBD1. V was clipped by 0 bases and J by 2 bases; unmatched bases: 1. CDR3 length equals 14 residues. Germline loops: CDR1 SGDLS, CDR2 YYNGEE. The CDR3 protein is CASSVGDSNTEAFF. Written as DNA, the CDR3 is TGTGCCAGCAGCGTAGGGGACAGTAACACTGAAGCTTTCTTT. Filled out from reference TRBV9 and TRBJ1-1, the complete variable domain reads DSGVTQTPKHLITATGQRVTLRCSPRSGDLSVYWYQQSLDQGLQFLIQYYNGEERAKGNILERFSAQQFPDLHSELNLSSLELGDSALYFCASSVGDSNTEAFFGQGTRLTVV.

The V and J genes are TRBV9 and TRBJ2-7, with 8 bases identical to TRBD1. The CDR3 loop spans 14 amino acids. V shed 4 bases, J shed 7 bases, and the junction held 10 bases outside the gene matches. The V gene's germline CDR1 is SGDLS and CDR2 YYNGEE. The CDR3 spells CASSPGQAVWEQYF. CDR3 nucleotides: TGTGCCAGCAGCCCGGGACAGGCTGTTTGGGAGCAGTACTTC.

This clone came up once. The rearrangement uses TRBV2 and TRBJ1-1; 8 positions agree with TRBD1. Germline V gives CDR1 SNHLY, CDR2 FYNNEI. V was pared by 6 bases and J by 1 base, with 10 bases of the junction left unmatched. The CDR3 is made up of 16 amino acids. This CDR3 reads CASSRDRPTGNTEAFF. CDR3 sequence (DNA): TGTGCCAGCAGCCGGGACAGGCCCACCGGGAACACTGAAGCTTTCTTT.

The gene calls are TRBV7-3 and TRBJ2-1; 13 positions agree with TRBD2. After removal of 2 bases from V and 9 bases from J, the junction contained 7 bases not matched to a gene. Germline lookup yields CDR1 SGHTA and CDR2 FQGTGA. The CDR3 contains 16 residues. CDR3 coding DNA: TGTGCCAGCAGCTTATCCCCGGGACTAGCGGGATCTGAGCAGTTCTTC. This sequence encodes CASSLSPGLAGSEQFF.

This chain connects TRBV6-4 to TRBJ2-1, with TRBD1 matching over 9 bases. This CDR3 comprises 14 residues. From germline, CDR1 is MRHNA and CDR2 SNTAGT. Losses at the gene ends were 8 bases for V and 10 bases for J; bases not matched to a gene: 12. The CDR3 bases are TGTGCCAGCTCCAGCGGGACAGGGTTCGGCGAGCAGTTCTTC. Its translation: CASSSGTGFGEQFF.

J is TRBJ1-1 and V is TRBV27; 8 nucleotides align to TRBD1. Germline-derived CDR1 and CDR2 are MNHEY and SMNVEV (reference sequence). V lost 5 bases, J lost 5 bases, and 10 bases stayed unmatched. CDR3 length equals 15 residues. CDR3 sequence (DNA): TGTGCCAGCAGTCTATACCAGGGGGCCAAAACTGAAGCTTTCTTT. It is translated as CASSLYQGAKTEAFF.

CDR3 residues: CASSSLRRASSYNEQFF. Written as DNA, the CDR3 is TGTGCCAGCAGCTCCCTACGGCGGGCCAGCTCCTACAATGAGCAGTTCTTC. The chain employs TRBV11-2 and TRBJ2-1, with TRBD2 as a possible D gene (5 bases). The ends were cut back, 4 bases at V and 0 bases at J, with 16 bases in the middle. The CDR3 runs 17 residues. Germline V gene data show CDR1 as SGHAT and CDR2 as FQNNGV.

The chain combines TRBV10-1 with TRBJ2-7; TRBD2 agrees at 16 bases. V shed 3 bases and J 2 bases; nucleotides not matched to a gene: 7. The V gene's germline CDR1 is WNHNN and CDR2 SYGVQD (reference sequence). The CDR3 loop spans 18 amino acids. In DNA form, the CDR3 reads TGCGCCAGCAGTGATTCGGGACTAGCGGGAGGGCCACCCTACGAGCAGTACTTC. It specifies CASSDSGLAGGPPYEQYF.

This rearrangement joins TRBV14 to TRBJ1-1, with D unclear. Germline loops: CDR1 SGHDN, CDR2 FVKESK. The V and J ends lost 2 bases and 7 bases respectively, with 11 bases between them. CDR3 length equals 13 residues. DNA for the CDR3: TGTGCCAGCAGCCAAAAGCCGGGGTTTGAAGCTTTCTTT. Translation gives CASSQKPGFEAFF.

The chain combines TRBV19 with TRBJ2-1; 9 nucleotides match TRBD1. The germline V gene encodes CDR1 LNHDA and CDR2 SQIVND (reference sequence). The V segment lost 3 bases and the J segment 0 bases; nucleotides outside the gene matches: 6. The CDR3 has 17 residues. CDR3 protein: CASSMGTGRSSYNEQFF. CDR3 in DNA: TGTGCCAGTAGTATGGGGACAGGGAGGAGCTCCTACAATGAGCAGTTCTTC.

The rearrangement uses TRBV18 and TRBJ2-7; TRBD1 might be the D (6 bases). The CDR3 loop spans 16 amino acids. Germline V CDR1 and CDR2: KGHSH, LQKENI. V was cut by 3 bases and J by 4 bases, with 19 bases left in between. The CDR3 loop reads CASSPPAGASIYEQYF. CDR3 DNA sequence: TGTGCCAGCTCACCGCCTGCAGGGGCATCGATATACGAGCAGTACTTC. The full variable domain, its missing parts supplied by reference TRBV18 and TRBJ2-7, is NAGVMQNPRHLVRRRGQEARLRCSPMKGHSHVYWYRQLPEEGLKFMVYLQKENIIDESGMPKERFSAEFPKEGPSILRIQQVVRGDSAAYFCASSPPAGASIYEQYFGPGTRLTVT.

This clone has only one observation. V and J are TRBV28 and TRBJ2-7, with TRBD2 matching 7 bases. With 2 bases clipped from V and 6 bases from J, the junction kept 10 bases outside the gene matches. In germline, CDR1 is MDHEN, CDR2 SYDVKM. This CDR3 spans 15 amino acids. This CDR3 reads CASSLRAGAASEQYF. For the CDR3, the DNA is TGTGCCAGCAGTTTACGGGCGGGAGCGGCCAGCGAGCAGTACTTC.

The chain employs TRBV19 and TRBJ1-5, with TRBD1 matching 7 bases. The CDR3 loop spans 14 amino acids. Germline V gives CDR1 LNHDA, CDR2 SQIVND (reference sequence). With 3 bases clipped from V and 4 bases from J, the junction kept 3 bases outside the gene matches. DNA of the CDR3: TGTGCCAGTAGTATGGGGACAGCTAATCAGCCCCAGCATTTT. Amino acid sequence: CASSMGTANQPQHF.

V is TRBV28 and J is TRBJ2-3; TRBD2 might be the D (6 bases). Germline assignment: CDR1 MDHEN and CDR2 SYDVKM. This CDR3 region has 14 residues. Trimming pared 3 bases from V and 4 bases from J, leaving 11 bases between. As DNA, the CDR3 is TGTGCCAGCAGTTTGCGGGGTGGCTCAGATACGCAGTATTTT. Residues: CASSLRGGSDTQYF. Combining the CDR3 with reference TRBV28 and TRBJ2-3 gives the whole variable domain DVKVTQSSRYLVKRTGEKVFLECVQDMDHENMFWYRQDPGLGLRLIYFSYDVKMKEKGDIPEGYSVSREKKERFSLILESASTNQTSMYLCASSLRGGSDTQYFGPGTRLTVL.

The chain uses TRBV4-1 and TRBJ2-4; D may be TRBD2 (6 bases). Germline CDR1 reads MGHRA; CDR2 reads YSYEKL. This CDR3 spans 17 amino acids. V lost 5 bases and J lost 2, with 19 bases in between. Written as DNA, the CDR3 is TGCGCCAGCAGCAGATTGGGGTCGGGGGAGACCAAAAACATTCAGTACTTC. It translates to CASSRLGSGETKNIQYF.

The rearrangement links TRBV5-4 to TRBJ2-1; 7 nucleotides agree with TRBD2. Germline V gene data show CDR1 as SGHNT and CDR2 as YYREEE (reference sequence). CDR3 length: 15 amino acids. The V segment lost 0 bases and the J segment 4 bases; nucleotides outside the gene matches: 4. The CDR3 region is CASSLGRGGYNEQFF. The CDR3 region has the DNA TGTGCCAGCAGCTTGGGGCGGGGAGGGTACAATGAGCAGTTCTTC.

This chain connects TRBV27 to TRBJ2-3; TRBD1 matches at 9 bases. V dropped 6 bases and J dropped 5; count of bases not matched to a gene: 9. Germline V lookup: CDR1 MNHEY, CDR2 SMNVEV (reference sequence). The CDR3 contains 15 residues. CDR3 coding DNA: TGTGCCAGCAGATCCGGGACAGGGTGGGGAGATACGCAGTATTTT. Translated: CASRSGTGWGDTQYF.

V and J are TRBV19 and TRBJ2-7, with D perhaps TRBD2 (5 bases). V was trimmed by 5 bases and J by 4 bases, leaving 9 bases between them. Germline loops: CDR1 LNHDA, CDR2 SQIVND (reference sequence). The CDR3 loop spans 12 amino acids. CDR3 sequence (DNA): TGTGCCAGTAGTCCCGGAGGATACGAGCAGTACTTC. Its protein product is CASSPGGYEQYF.